The TCR beta chain under discussion was sequenced for a study of CD8 T cells in ankylosing spondylitis. General observations from the study: One TCR beta motif, made up of under ten highly homologous variants, appeared characteristic of ankylosing spondylitis blood. Relatively scarce in peripheral blood, disease-linked clones were CD8+. The authors reported significant enrichment of disease-linked clones in matched ankylosing spondylitis synovial fluid.

Quantitative molecular-barcoded 5'-RACE generated the TCR beta libraries. A single record per CDR3 protein comes from TCRdb applying MiXCR to the 5' RACE reads. This table holds hundreds of thousands of distinct CDR3 sequences, roughly 18% found once. With respect to this clonotype: The antigen is undetermined.

The V gene's germline CDR1 is DFQATT and CDR2 SNEGSKA (reference sequence). With V trimmed by 5 bases and J by 1 base, 10 bases remained unmatched. The CDR3 totals 17 residues. This receptor was obtained from a male donor with ankylosing spondylitis. The chain is built from TRBV20-1 and TRBJ2-3, with 12 bases that match TRBD2. Source material: blood, either unsorted or a sorted T cell fraction (not recorded which). The CDR3 loop reads CSAYGLAGMARTDTQYF. As DNA, the CDR3 is TGCAGTGCTTACGGACTAGCGGGAATGGCTCGCACAGATACGCAGTATTTT.